These 5 T cell receptor beta chains share one sample of origin, sequenced in a study of OX40 agonist ivuxolimab in advanced cancers. The method was immunoSEQ multiplex PCR; TCRdb's version includes in-frame clones alone and lacks a portion of them. Here the sample spans some 42,000 clones, more than 80% being singletons. Sequenced here: CD4+ or CD8+ T cells sorted from blood, sampled in a trial of the OX40 agonist ivuxolimab. Receptors were obtained from an adult with an advanced solid tumor such as melanoma, head and neck, liver or kidney cancer.

This chain joins TRBV27 and TRBJ2-5; either TRBD1 or TRBD2 may supply D (5 bases each). The CDR3 covers 15 residues. V was shortened by 3 bases and J by 1 base, with 12 bases between the two germline ends. Germline-derived CDR1 and CDR2 are MNHEY and SMNVEV (reference sequence). The CDR3 reads CASSFSIGAQETQYF. As DNA, the CDR3 is TGTGCCAGCAGTTTTAGTATCGGGGCCCAAGAGACCCAGTACTTC.

DNA of the CDR3: TGCGCCAGCAGCCAAGACCTACAGATTAGTGGCAATCAGCCCCAGCATTTT. Translating it yields CASSQDLQISGNQPQHF. The chain joins TRBV4-1 to TRBJ1-5; D unclear. Trimming left V 0 bases short and J 2 bases short, with 14 bases between. The CDR3 loop spans 17 amino acids. Germline CDR1 is MGHRA and CDR2 is YSYEKL.

V gene TRBV9 combines with J gene TRBJ2-3; 13 positions agree with TRBD2. Trimming cost V 4 bases and J 2 bases; bases outside gene matches: 7. Germline loops: CDR1 SGDLS, CDR2 YYNGEE. The CDR3 is 17 amino acids. Written as DNA, the CDR3 is TGTGCCAGCAGCCCCCGAGGACTAGCGGGGGACACAGATACGCAGTATTTT. Encoded protein: CASSPRGLAGDTDTQYF.

This clone was detected a few times. The rearrangement joins TRBV6-1 to TRBJ1-1; D gene uncertain. This CDR3 is built from 14 residues. The germline V gene has CDR1 MNHNS and CDR2 SASEGT. V dropped 7 bases and J dropped 0 bases, with 12 bases sitting between them. CDR3 bases: TGTGCCAGCACGGGAGGGCGTGTGAACACTGAAGCTTTCTTT. Translated: CASTGGRVNTEAFF.

The V call is TRBV19, the J call TRBJ2-3; D not resolved. CDR3 length equals 15 residues. With 2 bases removed from V and 4 bases from J, the gap between germline ends came to 13 bases. Germline V gene sequence: CDR1 LNHDA, CDR2 SQIVND (reference sequence). CDR3 in amino acids: CASSIRPGSADTQYF. CDR3 nucleotide sequence: TGTGCCAGTAGTATAAGGCCAGGATCGGCAGATACGCAGTATTTT.